Here is one T cell receptor (beta chain) with its context. The entry originates in a study of blood T cell repertoires in COVID-19. Turning to the study itself: PBMCs, B-cell-depleted T cells, or T cells provided the cDNA or gDNA that made up the material.

Trimming stripped 3 bases from V and 4 bases from J, with 13 bases between. CDR1 GTSNPN and CDR2 SVGIG come from the germline V gene (reference sequence). This CDR3 contains 14 residues. Enrolled during active infection, Seattle patients were then followed longitudinally. As originally analysed: Counts of nucleated cells, estimated from reference gene primer amplification, were obtained. The protocol was immunoSEQ multiplex PCR, while the TCRdb copy is restricted to in-frame clones and leaves out a portion. D and trimming come from the DNA, and the V and J calls and clone size come from that table. The table has some 240,000 clones, about 90% seen once.

Sequenced: peripheral blood. The TCR comes from a man aged 55-75 years with COVID-19, enrolled during active disease. This rearrangement joins TRBV30 to TRBJ2-1; D might be TRBD1 (5 bases). In DNA, the CDR3 is TGTGCCTGGAGCGAAGGGGCAGAATACAATGAGCAGTTCTTC. Translated, it gives CAWSEGAEYNEQFF.